These T cell receptor beta chains were read from a single sample in a study of glioma-infiltrating T cells. TCRdb itself ran the multiplex PCR reads through MiXCR, one entry per CDR3 protein. The sample carries around 43,000 distinct CDR3 sequences, more than 20% recorded once. The sequenced material came from glioma tissue, nonneoplastic brain tissue, or PBMCs (not recorded which). These receptors came from a human donor with low-grade glioma or glioblastoma, undergoing nonglioma brain surgery, or in good health (not recorded which). Each CDR3 is given with its conserved first and last residue. The order of the fields is D gene, clone size, J gene, V gene, CDR3 protein, CDR3 DNA. A D gene is named only where the DNA matches it firmly. The size entry is marked missing in some rows and otherwise reads once, few, many or a size class.

TRBD2	many	TRBJ2-5	TRBV7-8	CASSLGGRETQYF	TGTGCCAGCAGCTTGGGCGGGAGAGAGACCCAGTACTTC
.	many	TRBJ1-6	TRBV6-1	CASSATRVYNSPLHF	TGTGCCAGCAGTGCCACCCGGGTATATAATTCACCCCTCCACTTT
.	.	TRBJ2-7	TRBV11-2	CASSLVLGLVGAEHEQYF	TGTGCCAGCAGCTTAGTGCTTGGTTTAGTGGGAGCAGAACACGAGCAGTACTTC
.	many	TRBJ1-2	TRBV5-1	CASSLTTANYGYTF	TGCGCCAGCAGCTTAACGACAGCTAACTATGGCTACACCTTC
.	medium-sized	TRBJ1-5	TRBV20-1	CSARGGTSNQPQHF	TGCAGTGCTAGAGGAGGCACTAGCAATCAGCCCCAGCATTTT
TRBD1	many	TRBJ2-7	TRBV2	CASSAGAGGGYEQYF	TGTGCCAGCAGTGCAGGGGCAGGGGGCGGCTACGAGCAGTACTTC
TRBD1	many	TRBJ2-1	TRBV4-1	CASSRDRGNYNEQFF	TGCGCCAGCAGTCGCGACAGGGGGAATTACAATGAGCAGTTCTTC
.	many	TRBJ2-7	TRBV12-3/TRBV12-4	CASSFPAGGYEQYF	TGTGCCAGCAGTTTTCCGGCAGGGGGGTACGAGCAGTACTTC
.	many	TRBJ1-1	TRBV25-1	CASMAVNTEAFF	TGTGCCAGCATGGCGGTGAACACTGAAGCTTTCTTT
TRBD1	many	TRBJ2-1	TRBV12-3/TRBV12-4	CASSSDRGPNEQFF	TGTGCCAGCAGTTCGGACAGGGGGCCGAATGAGCAGTTCTTC
TRBD2	many	TRBJ2-1	TRBV15	CATSSGRGSYNEQFF	TGTGCCACCAGTAGCGGGAGAGGATCCTACAATGAGCAGTTCTTC
.	many	TRBJ2-7	TRBV20-1	CSAQSGLYEQYF	TGCAGTGCCCAATCGGGTCTCTACGAGCAGTACTTC
TRBD2	many	TRBJ2-3	TRBV10-2	CASSDAGGPGDTQYF	TGCGCCAGCTCGGACGCGGGAGGGCCGGGAGATACGCAGTATTTT
.	.	TRBJ2-3	TRBV5-4	CASSWGTDTQYF	TGTGCCAGCAGCTGGGGCACAGATACGCAGTATTTT
.	many	TRBJ2-7	TRBV4-3	CASSQDEHGGASEQYF	TGCGCCAGCAGCCAAGATGAGCACGGTGGGGCCTCCGAGCAGTACTTC
.	many	TRBJ2-1	TRBV19	CASNRGREQFF	TGTGCCAGTAACAGAGGGAGAGAGCAGTTCTTC
.	few	TRBJ1-1	TRBV3-1	CASSQEIRAAEAFF	TGTGCCAGCAGCCAAGAAATCCGCGCGGCTGAAGCTTTCTTT
.	.	TRBJ1-1	TRBV11-2	CASSFYRRLTVAFF	TGTGCCAGCAGCTTTTACAGAAGGCTCACTGTAGCTTTCTTT
.	many	TRBJ1-2	TRBV2	CASSQGNLYGYTF	TGTGCCAGCAGCCAGGGTAATCTCTATGGCTACACCTTC
.	many	TRBJ1-1	TRBV18	CASSPPEGENTEAFF	TGTGCCAGCTCACCCCCGGAGGGCGAGAACACTGAAGCTTTCTTT
.	many	TRBJ1-5	TRBV6-6	CASSYSNEYQPQHF	TGTGCCAGCAGTTACTCGAACGAGTATCAGCCCCAGCATTTT
.	many	TRBJ1-5	TRBV18	CASSPEHSNQPQHF	TGTGCCAGCTCACCGGAACATAGCAATCAGCCCCAGCATTTT
.	few	TRBJ1-6	TRBV2	CASNGQGRSPLHF	TGTGCCAGCAACGGGCAGGGTCGGTCACCCCTCCACTTT
.	many	TRBJ2-2	TRBV20-1	CSARAENTGELFF	TGCAGTGCTAGAGCGGAGAACACCGGGGAGCTGTTTTTT
.	many	TRBJ2-2	TRBV28	CASSSLIPPGELFF	TGTGCCAGCAGTTCCCTTATCCCCCCCGGGGAGCTGTTTTTT
TRBD2	many	TRBJ2-1	TRBV6-1	CASSSPSGGALAYNEQFF	TGTGCCAGCAGTTCTCCTAGCGGGGGGGCCTTGGCATACAATGAGCAGTTCTTC
TRBD1	medium-sized	TRBJ1-5	TRBV20-1	CSARDRTGYQPQHF	TGCAGTGCTAGAGATAGGACAGGGTATCAGCCCCAGCATTTT
.	many	TRBJ1-1	TRBV10-2	CASKVMNTEAFF	TGCGCCAGCAAAGTAATGAACACTGAAGCTTTCTTT
.	many	TRBJ2-7	TRBV2	CASSEMRSSYEQYF	TGTGCCAGCAGTGAGATGAGGAGCTCCTACGAGCAGTACTTC
TRBD2	many	TRBJ2-3	TRBV11-2	CASSPDSGGSTDTQYF	TGTGCCAGCAGCCCAGATAGCGGGGGGAGCACAGATACGCAGTATTTT
.	many	TRBJ2-1	TRBV7-9	CASSPEKAYNEQFF	TGTGCCAGCAGCCCCGAAAAGGCCTACAATGAGCAGTTCTTC
TRBD1	few	TRBJ1-1	TRBV12-3/TRBV12-4	CASSVVQGGPAFF	TGTGCCAGCAGCGTAGTACAGGGGGGGCCAGCTTTCTTT
.	few	TRBJ2-5	TRBV3-1	CASRAGTQGQYF	TGTGCCAGCAGAGCCGGGACCCAGGGCCAGTACTTC